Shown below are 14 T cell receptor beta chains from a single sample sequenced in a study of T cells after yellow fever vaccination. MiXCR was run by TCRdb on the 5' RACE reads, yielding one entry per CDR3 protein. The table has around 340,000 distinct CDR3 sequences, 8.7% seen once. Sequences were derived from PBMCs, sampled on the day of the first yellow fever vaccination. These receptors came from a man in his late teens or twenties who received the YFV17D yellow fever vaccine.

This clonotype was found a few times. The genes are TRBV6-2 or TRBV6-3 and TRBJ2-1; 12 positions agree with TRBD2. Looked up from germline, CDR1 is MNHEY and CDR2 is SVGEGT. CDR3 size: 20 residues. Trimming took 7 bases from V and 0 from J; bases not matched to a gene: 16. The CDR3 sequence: CASKYRTGTSGLSSYNEQFF. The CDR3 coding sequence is TGTGCCAGCAAATACCGGACCGGGACTAGCGGGTTAAGCTCCTACAATGAGCAGTTCTTC.

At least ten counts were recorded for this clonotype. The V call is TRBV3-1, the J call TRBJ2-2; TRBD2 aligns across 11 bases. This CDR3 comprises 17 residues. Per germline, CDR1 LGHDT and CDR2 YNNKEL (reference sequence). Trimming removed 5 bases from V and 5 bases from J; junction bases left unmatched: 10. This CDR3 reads CASSYDYLAGGTGELFF. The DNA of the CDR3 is TGTGCCAGCAGCTACGACTATCTAGCGGGGGGAACCGGGGAGCTGTTTTTT.

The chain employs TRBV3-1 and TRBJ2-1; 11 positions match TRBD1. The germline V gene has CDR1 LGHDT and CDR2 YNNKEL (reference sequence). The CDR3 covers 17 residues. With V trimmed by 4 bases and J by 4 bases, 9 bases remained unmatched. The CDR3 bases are TGTGCCAGCAGCCCTACTCCGGGACAGGGGGATTACAATGAGCAGTTCTTC. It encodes CASSPTPGQGDYNEQFF.

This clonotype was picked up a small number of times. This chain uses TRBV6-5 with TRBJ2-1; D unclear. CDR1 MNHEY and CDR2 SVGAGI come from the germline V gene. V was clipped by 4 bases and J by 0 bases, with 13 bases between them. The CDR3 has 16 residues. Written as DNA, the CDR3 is TGTGCCAGCAGTTCCTGGCTTTCCCGCTCCTACAATGAGCAGTTCTTC. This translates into CASSSWLSRSYNEQFF.

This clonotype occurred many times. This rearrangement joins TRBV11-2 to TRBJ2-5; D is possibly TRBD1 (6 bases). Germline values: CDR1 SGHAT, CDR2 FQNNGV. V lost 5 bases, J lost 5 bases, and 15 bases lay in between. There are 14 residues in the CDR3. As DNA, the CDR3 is TGTGCCAGCAGCCTACGAAGTCAGGGGGAGACCCAGTACTTC. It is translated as CASSLRSQGETQYF.

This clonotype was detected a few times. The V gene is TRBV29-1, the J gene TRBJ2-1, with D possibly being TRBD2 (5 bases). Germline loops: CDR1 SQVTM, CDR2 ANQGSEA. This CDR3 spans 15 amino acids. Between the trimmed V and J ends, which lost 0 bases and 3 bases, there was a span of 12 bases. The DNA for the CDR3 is TGCAGCGTTGAAGATTCGAGGGAAGACTACAATGAGCAGTTCTTC. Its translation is CSVEDSREDYNEQFF.

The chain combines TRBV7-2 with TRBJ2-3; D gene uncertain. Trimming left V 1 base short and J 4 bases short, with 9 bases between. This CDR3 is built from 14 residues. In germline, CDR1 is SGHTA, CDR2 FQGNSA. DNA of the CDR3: TGTGCCAGCAGCTTAGGCCTAACCCCAGATACGCAGTATTTT. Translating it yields CASSLGLTPDTQYF.

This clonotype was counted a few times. Written as DNA, the CDR3 is TGCGCCAGCAGCCCGGGAAGTGTCTTGAGCTCCTACAATGAGCAGTTCTTC. It is translated as CASSPGSVLSSYNEQFF. The gene calls are TRBV5-1 and TRBJ2-1; a possible D gene is TRBD2 (5 bases). The CDR3 consists of 17 residues. Trimming pared 4 bases from V and 0 bases from J, leaving 17 bases between. CDR1 and CDR2 (germline): SGHRS, YFSETQ.

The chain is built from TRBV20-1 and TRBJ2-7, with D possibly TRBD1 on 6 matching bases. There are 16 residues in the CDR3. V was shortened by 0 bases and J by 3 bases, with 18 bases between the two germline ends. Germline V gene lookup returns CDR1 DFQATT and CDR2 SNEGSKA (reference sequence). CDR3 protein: CSARDQDSPLIYEQYF. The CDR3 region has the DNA TGCAGTGCTAGAGATCAGGACAGTCCCTTAATCTACGAGCAGTACTTC.

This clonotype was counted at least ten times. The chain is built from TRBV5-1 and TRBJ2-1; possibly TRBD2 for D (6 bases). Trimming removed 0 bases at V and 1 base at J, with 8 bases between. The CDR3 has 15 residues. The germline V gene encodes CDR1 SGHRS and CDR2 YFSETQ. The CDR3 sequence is CASSLVGGSYNEQFF. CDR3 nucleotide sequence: TGCGCCAGCAGCTTGGTGGGGGGTTCCTACAATGAGCAGTTCTTC.

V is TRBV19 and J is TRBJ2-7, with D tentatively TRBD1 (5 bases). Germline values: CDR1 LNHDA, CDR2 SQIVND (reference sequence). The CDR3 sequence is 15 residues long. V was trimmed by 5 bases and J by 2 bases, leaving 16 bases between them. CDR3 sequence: CASSYHSRVPYEQYF. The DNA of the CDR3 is TGTGCCAGTAGTTACCACTCCAGGGTGCCCTACGAGCAGTACTTC.

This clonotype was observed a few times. DNA for the CDR3: TGCGCCAGCAGCTTGGTCCGGGACAGGGGCCGTCCCGGGGAGCTGTTTTTT. This gives the protein CASSLVRDRGRPGELFF. The chain combines TRBV5-1 with TRBJ2-2; the match to TRBD1 covers 10 bases. Looked up from germline, CDR1 is SGHRS and CDR2 is YFSETQ. The V segment lost 0 bases and the J segment 6 bases; nucleotides outside the gene matches: 8. The CDR3 sequence is 17 residues long.

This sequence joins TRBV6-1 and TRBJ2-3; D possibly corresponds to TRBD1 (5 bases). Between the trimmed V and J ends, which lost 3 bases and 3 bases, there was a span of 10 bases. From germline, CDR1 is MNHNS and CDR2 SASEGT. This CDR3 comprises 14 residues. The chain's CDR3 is CASSDAGWTDTQYF. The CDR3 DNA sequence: TGTGCCAGCAGTGACGCAGGGTGGACAGATACGCAGTATTTT.

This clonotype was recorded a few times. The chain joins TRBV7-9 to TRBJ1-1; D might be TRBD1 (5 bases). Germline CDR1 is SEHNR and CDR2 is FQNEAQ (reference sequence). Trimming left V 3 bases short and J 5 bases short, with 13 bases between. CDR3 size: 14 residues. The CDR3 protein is CASSFIGGGTEAFF. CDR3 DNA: TGTGCCAGCAGCTTTATCGGGGGAGGGACTGAAGCTTTCTTT.